A selection of T cell receptor beta chains follows, all from one sample in a study of shared clonotypes between healthy human individuals. TCRdb's table, derived via immunoSEQ multiplex PCR, lists solely in-frame clones and lacks some. The table lists 850,000 to 1,100,000 clones, approximately 77% of them singletons, with approximately 0.95% in the top ten. Sequences were obtained from memory CD4+ T cells from PBMCs. These receptors were obtained from a man younger than 30 in good health. Some clones in this sample may be carry-over from other donors' samples. Each CDR3 is given with its conserved first and last residue. The D gene is left open where the match is weak. Clone size is not always given. Where it is, it says once, few, many or a class for expanded clones.

D gene: .; clone size: .; V gene: TRBV6-6; J gene: TRBJ1-2; CDR3 DNA: TGTGCCAGCAACCTCGGAGGTGAGGGTCATGGCTACACCTTC; CDR3 protein: CASNLGGEGHGYTF
D gene: TRBD1; clone size: few; V gene: TRBV9; J gene: TRBJ1-2; CDR3 DNA: TGTGCCAGCAGCGTAGGGACAGGGGAAGGTGGCTACACCTTC; CDR3 protein: CASSVGTGEGGYTF
D gene: TRBD1; clone size: .; V gene: TRBV25-1; J gene: TRBJ2-5; CDR3 DNA: TGTGCCAGCAGTCCTTTGACAGGGGGCAAGGAGACCCAGTACTTC; CDR3 protein: CASSPLTGGKETQYF
D gene: TRBD1; clone size: .; V gene: TRBV29-1; J gene: TRBJ2-5; CDR3 DNA: TGCAGCGTTGAGCGGGGACAGGTTAGCAAGACCCAGTACTTC; CDR3 protein: CSVERGQVSKTQYF
D gene: TRBD1; clone size: .; V gene: TRBV28; J gene: TRBJ1-3; CDR3 DNA: TGTGCCAGCAGTTTCTCGGGACAGGGGTCTGGAAACACCATATATTTT; CDR3 protein: CASSFSGQGSGNTIYF
D gene: TRBD2; clone size: .; V gene: TRBV5-4; J gene: TRBJ2-1; CDR3 DNA: TGTGCCAGCAGCCCCCGAGAGGCGGGAGGACTTGAGCAGTTCTTC; CDR3 protein: CASSPREAGGLEQFF
D gene: TRBD1; clone size: .; V gene: TRBV7-9; J gene: TRBJ2-1; CDR3 DNA: TGTGCCAGCAGCTTGGCCGGGACAGAAGAGCAGTTCTTC; CDR3 protein: CASSLAGTEEQFF
D gene: .; clone size: .; V gene: TRBV11-3; J gene: TRBJ1-1; CDR3 DNA: TGTGCCAGCAGCTCAGGGGAGTCTGAAGCTTTCTTT; CDR3 protein: CASSSGESEAFF
D gene: .; clone size: .; V gene: TRBV11-2; J gene: TRBJ2-1; CDR3 DNA: TGTGCCAGCAGCACGAGATCCCTCAGTGAGCAGTTCTTC; CDR3 protein: CASSTRSLSEQFF
D gene: TRBD2; clone size: .; V gene: TRBV5-1; J gene: TRBJ2-1; CDR3 DNA: TGCGCCAGCAGCTTGGCAACTAGCGGCTACTACAATGAGCAGTTCTTC; CDR3 protein: CASSLATSGYYNEQFF
D gene: .; clone size: .; V gene: TRBV25-1; J gene: TRBJ2-3; CDR3 DNA: TGTGCCAGCAGCATAAGGGGCACGACGAGCACAGATACGCAGTATTTT; CDR3 protein: CASSIRGTTSTDTQYF
D gene: TRBD2; clone size: many; V gene: TRBV2; J gene: TRBJ2-7; CDR3 DNA: TGTGCCAGCACAATCGGGACTAGCGGAAAGGGGGAGCAGTACTTC; CDR3 protein: CASTIGTSGKGEQYF
D gene: TRBD1; clone size: .; V gene: TRBV25-1; J gene: TRBJ2-7; CDR3 DNA: TGTGCCAGCAGTGGCGGGCAGGGGGTCGACGAGCAGTACTTC; CDR3 protein: CASSGGQGVDEQYF
D gene: .; clone size: .; V gene: TRBV29-1; J gene: TRBJ1-4; CDR3 DNA: TGCAGCGTCTCGGTAGTTGAAAAACTGTTTTTT; CDR3 protein: CSVSVVEKLFF
D gene: .; clone size: .; V gene: TRBV28; J gene: TRBJ1-2; CDR3 DNA: TGTGCCAGCACCGGGAATCCGTATGGCTACACCTTC; CDR3 protein: CASTGNPYGYTF
D gene: .; clone size: .; V gene: TRBV6-6; J gene: TRBJ1-3; CDR3 DNA: TGTGCCACCTCTCTTGGCATTTTTGGAAACACCATATATTTT; CDR3 protein: CATSLGIFGNTIYF
D gene: TRBD1; clone size: once; V gene: TRBV5-1; J gene: TRBJ1-2; CDR3 DNA: TGCGCCAGCAGCAGGACAGGGGACCTTGGCTACACCTTC; CDR3 protein: CASSRTGDLGYTF